A single sample gave rise to the 29 T cell receptor beta chains below, sequenced in a study of T cell responses to AZD1222 COVID-19 vaccine. The data were produced by immunoSEQ multiplex PCR, yet TCRdb's version contains in-frame clones alone and is incomplete. The sample includes some 81,000 clones, just over 85% of them seen just once. Source: peripheral blood, taken 28 days after the second AZD1222 dose. The receptor source for this set is an adult who received the AZD1222 COVID-19 vaccine.

The chain carries TRBV5-8 and TRBJ1-3; TRBD1 is a possible D gene (6 bases). V dropped 9 bases and J dropped 0 bases, with 19 bases sitting between them. The germline V gene has CDR1 SGHTS and CDR2 YDEGEE. The CDR3 length is 16 residues. The CDR3 DNA sequence: TGTGCCACCCCCCCGCCAGGGGTCCTCTCTGGAAACACCATATATTTT. Its protein product is CATPPPGVLSGNTIYF.

The chain uses TRBV2 and TRBJ2-5; TRBD2 agrees at 8 bases. V trimming: 1 base; J trimming: 4 bases; junction bases outside the gene matches: 8. Germline CDR1 reads SNHLY; CDR2 reads FYNNEI. The CDR3 extends over 16 amino acids. CDR3 amino acids: CASSEGEVAGGETQYF. The DNA for the CDR3 is TGTGCCAGCAGTGAAGGGGAGGTGGCGGGAGGAGAGACCCAGTACTTC. Together with reference TRBV2 and TRBJ2-5, the CDR3 gives the full variable domain: EPEVTQTPSHQVTQMGQEVILRCVPISNHLYFYWYRQILGQKVEFLVSFYNNEISEKSEIFDDQFSVERPDGSNFTLKIRSTKLEDSAMYFCASSEGEVAGGETQYFGPGTRLLVL.

This clone was observed a single time. The chain combines TRBV27 with TRBJ2-7; the match to TRBD2 covers 12 bases. Germline lookup yields CDR1 MNHEY and CDR2 SMNVEV (reference sequence). CDR3 size: 19 residues. Trimming at V came to 4 bases and at J to 4 bases, leaving 17 bases not matched to a gene. CDR3: CASSSGTAQTSGSSYEQYF. The CDR3 region has the DNA TGTGCCAGCAGTTCCGGGACAGCACAGACTAGCGGGAGTAGTTACGAGCAGTACTTC.

To note about this clone: One end of the junction is discordant with germline, which a read error may explain. The rearrangement joins TRBV5-1 to TRBJ1-5, with 9 bases identical to TRBD1. The germline V gene has CDR1 SGHRS and CDR2 YFSETQ. The CDR3 sequence is 14 residues long. Here the CDR3 DNA reads TGCGCCGGCAGCTCAACAGGGGGCGATCAGCCCCAGCATTTT. This encodes CAGSSTGGDQPQHF.

The rearrangement links TRBV27 to TRBJ1-6, with 9 bases lining up with TRBD1. V was pared by 2 bases and J by 5 bases, with 1 base of the junction left unmatched. The CDR3 totals 15 residues. Germline CDR1 reads MNHEY; CDR2 reads SMNVEV (reference sequence). CDR3 residues: CASSLRDRDNSPLHF. CDR3 DNA sequence: TGTGCCAGCAGTTTAAGGGACAGGGATAATTCACCCCTCCACTTT.

This chain joins TRBV5-5 and TRBJ2-5; D is perhaps TRBD1 (6 bases). Germline loops: CDR1 SGHKS, CDR2 YYEKEE (reference sequence). V was cut by 0 bases and J by 2 bases, with 8 bases left in between. The CDR3 has 14 amino acids. The CDR3 sequence is CASSLGTAQETQYF. CDR3 sequence (DNA): TGTGCCAGCAGCTTGGGGACAGCACAAGAGACCCAGTACTTC.

The gene calls are TRBV5-6 and TRBJ2-7; perhaps D is TRBD1 or TRBD2 (5 bases each). V lost 2 bases to trimming and J lost 2 bases, with 11 bases between them. Germline CDR1 and CDR2: SGHDT and YYEEEE. CDR3 size: 14 residues. The chain's CDR3 is CASSFGGPTYEQYF. CDR3 bases: TGTGCCAGCAGCTTTGGGGGACCCACCTACGAGCAGTACTTC.

The genes are TRBV2 and TRBJ1-4; TRBD1 matches 7 bases. Germline CDR1 is SNHLY and CDR2 is FYNNEI. This CDR3 region has 15 residues. V was clipped by 4 bases and J by 4 bases; unmatched bases: 6. This CDR3 is CASSVGTARNEKLFF. CDR3 sequence (DNA): TGTGCCAGCAGTGTGGGGACAGCTCGTAATGAAAAACTGTTTTTT. Combining the CDR3 with reference TRBV2 and TRBJ1-4 gives the whole variable domain EPEVTQTPSHQVTQMGQEVILRCVPISNHLYFYWYRQILGQKVEFLVSFYNNEISEKSEIFDDQFSVERPDGSNFTLKIRSTKLEDSAMYFCASSVGTARNEKLFFGSGTQLSVL.

This rearrangement joins TRBV5-1 to TRBJ2-4; either TRBD1 or TRBD2 may fit D (7 bases each). The germline V gene encodes CDR1 SGHRS and CDR2 YFSETQ. V lost 0 bases to trimming and J lost 7 bases, with 14 bases between them. The CDR3 extends over 15 amino acids. This CDR3 is CASSLGAGGGNIQYF. CDR3 nucleotide sequence: TGCGCCAGCAGCTTGGGGGCAGGGGGAGGGAACATTCAGTACTTC.

V gene TRBV3-1 (or the pseudogene TRBV3-2) combines with J gene TRBJ2-1, with a tentative D call TRBD2 (7 bases). In germline, CDR1 is LGHDT, CDR2 YNNKEL (reference sequence). V lost 8 bases, J lost 2 bases, and 16 bases lay in between. The CDR3 extends over 15 amino acids. The CDR3 region is CASGRGDMPYNEQFF. The CDR3 region has the DNA TGTGCCAGCGGGAGGGGGGACATGCCCTACAATGAGCAGTTCTTC.

V is TRBV19 and J is TRBJ1-2, with D possibly being TRBD1 (5 bases). The V gene's germline CDR1 is LNHDA and CDR2 SQIVND (reference sequence). The CDR3 sequence is 15 residues long. V was cut by 5 bases and J by 4 bases, with 17 bases left in between. Here the CDR3 reads CASSSSPQGIYGYTF. As DNA, the CDR3 is TGTGCCAGTAGTTCGTCTCCCCAGGGAATCTATGGCTACACCTTC.

The chain recombines TRBV5-1 with TRBJ1-2; 8 nucleotides agree with TRBD1. After removal of 0 bases from V and 6 bases from J, the junction contained 13 bases not matched to a gene. CDR1 is SGHRS, CDR2 YFSETQ, per germline. The length of the CDR3 is 17 residues. This chain's CDR3 is CASSLGADRVGTHGYTF. CDR3 in DNA: TGCGCCAGCAGCTTGGGGGCGGACAGGGTTGGCACGCATGGCTACACCTTC.

This sequence joins TRBV24-1 and TRBJ2-1; the match to TRBD2 covers 7 bases. The junction had 14 bases not matched to a gene; V was cut back by 7 bases and J by 0 bases. This CDR3 region has 18 residues. Germline V gives CDR1 KGHDR, CDR2 SFDVKD. CDR3 coding DNA: TGTGCCACCAGGCCAAGACTAGCCCGAGGGAGCTCCTACAATGAGCAGTTCTTC. Translation gives CATRPRLARGSSYNEQFF.

This clone has a single count. The chain is built from TRBV5-1 and TRBJ2-5; D not resolved. V shed 2 bases and J shed 5 bases, with 10 bases lying between them. Germline V CDR1 and CDR2: SGHRS, YFSETQ. The CDR3 is 13 residues long. CDR3: CASSFGGSETQYF. The CDR3 DNA reads TGCGCCAGCAGCTTTGGCGGTTCGGAGACCCAGTACTTC.

CDR3 nucleotides: TGTGCCAGCAGCCCGGACTACTTCCAGTTCTTC. It codes for CASSPDYFQFF. This chain joins TRBV7-2 and TRBJ2-1; D possibly corresponds to TRBD2 (6 bases). Germline CDR1 and CDR2: SGHTA and FQGNSA. Trimming cost V 5 bases and J 13 bases, with 12 bases left between them. This CDR3 has 11 residues.

This chain uses TRBV5-1 with TRBJ1-3; a possible D gene is TRBD1 (6 bases). This CDR3 has 14 amino acids. V gave up 4 bases and J gave up 3 bases, with 11 bases separating them. The germline gives CDR1 SGHRS, CDR2 YFSETQ. The CDR3 loop is CASSQTGYGNTIYF. CDR3 DNA sequence: TGCGCCAGCAGCCAGACAGGATATGGAAACACCATATATTTT.

The CDR3 DNA reads as TGTGCCAGCAGTGAGGAGGGACAGGGGTTGAGTGGCTACACCTTC. Its translation: CASSEEGQGLSGYTF. The V and J genes are TRBV6-4 and TRBJ1-2; 10 nucleotides agree with TRBD1. There are 15 residues in the CDR3. V lost 3 bases to trimming and J lost 7 bases; unmatched junction nucleotides: 8. CDR1 is MRHNA and CDR2 is SNTAGT in the germline V gene.

The V call is TRBV5-1, the J call TRBJ1-1; D is undetermined. The germline CDR1 and CDR2 sequences are SGHRS and YFSETQ. The V end lost 4 bases, the J end lost 5 bases, and 15 bases lay between the germline ends. This CDR3 contains 14 residues. CDR3 amino acids: CASSPEAGRTEAFF. The CDR3 DNA reads as TGCGCCAGCAGCCCCGAGGCCGGGAGGACTGAAGCTTTCTTT. The whole variable domain, remainder taken from reference TRBV5-1 and TRBJ1-1, is KAGVTQTPRYLIKTRGQQVTLSCSPISGHRSVSWYQQTPGQGLQFLFEYFSETQRNKGNFPGRFSGRQFSNSRSEMNVSTLELGDSALYLCASSPEAGRTEAFFGQGTRLTVV.

This chain joins TRBV4-2 and TRBJ1-5; 7 bases are a match to TRBD1. V lost 3 bases and J lost 5; bases outside the gene matches: 7. The length of the CDR3 is 15 residues. Per germline, CDR1 LGHNA and CDR2 YNFKEQ. CDR3 sequence reads: CASSQGEGAYQPQHF. The DNA of the CDR3 is TGTGCCAGCAGCCAGGGGGAGGGGGCCTATCAGCCCCAGCATTTT.

The CDR3 is CASSPKGAGVNEQFF. CDR3 coding DNA: TGTGCCAGCAGCCCTAAGGGGGCCGGAGTTAATGAGCAGTTCTTC. The chain carries TRBV7-9 and TRBJ2-1, with TRBD1 identical over 7 bases. Germline V gene data show CDR1 as SEHNR and CDR2 as FQNEAQ (reference sequence). The length of the CDR3 is 15 residues. Losses at the gene ends were 5 bases for V and 7 bases for J; bases not matched to a gene: 11.

The V call is TRBV6-2 or TRBV6-3, the J call TRBJ1-2; TRBD1 matches at 9 bases. V was clipped by 4 bases and J by 4 bases; unmatched bases: 7. Germline CDR1 is MNHEY and CDR2 is SVGEGT. The CDR3 contains 15 residues. CDR3 nucleotides: TGTGCCAGCAGTTTCAACACAGGGGGCGGCTATGGCTACACCTTC. Translated: CASSFNTGGGYGYTF.

V gene TRBV19 combines with J gene TRBJ1-4, with TRBD1 as a possible D gene (6 bases). CDR3 length: 15 residues. Germline V gives CDR1 LNHDA, CDR2 SQIVND (reference sequence). V was clipped by 5 bases and J by 1 base, with 11 bases between them. The CDR3: CASSPQGGTNEKLFF. The CDR3 nucleotides read TGTGCCAGTAGTCCACAGGGAGGAACTAATGAAAAACTGTTTTTT.

The chain recombines TRBV24-1 with TRBJ2-5; either TRBD1 or TRBD2 may fit D (5 bases each). The ends were cut back, 3 bases at V and 5 bases at J, with 12 bases in the middle. CDR3 length: 14 residues. CDR1 is KGHDR and CDR2 is SFDVKD in the germline V gene. The DNA of the CDR3 is TGTGCCACCAGTGATACCCGGGACCCTGAGACCCAGTACTTC. Amino acids: CATSDTRDPETQYF.

The chain carries TRBV3-1 (or the pseudogene TRBV3-2) and TRBJ1-4, with 12 positions matching TRBD1. There are 13 residues in the CDR3. CDR1 is LGHDT and CDR2 is YNNKEL in the germline V gene (reference sequence). Trimming took 6 bases from V and 8 from J; bases not matched to a gene: 1. CDR3 loop: CASSGTGGEKLFF. In nucleotides, the CDR3 is TGTGCCAGCAGTGGGACAGGGGGCGAAAAACTGTTTTTT.

The CDR3 coding sequence is TGCGCCAGCAGCAAAGCCGGGAGGGAAGTCACTGAAGCTTTCTTT. It is translated as CASSKAGREVTEAFF. The genes are TRBV4-3 and TRBJ1-1; unclear D gene. This CDR3 has 15 amino acids. Trimming took off 5 bases at V and 4 bases at J, with 17 bases between the two ends. Germline lookup yields CDR1 LGHNA and CDR2 YSLEER.

The rearrangement uses TRBV5-1 and TRBJ2-5; 7 bases line up with TRBD1. This CDR3 is 13 amino acids long. Germline CDR1 SGHRS, CDR2 YFSETQ. V shed 2 bases and J 5 bases; nucleotides not matched to a gene: 3. The CDR3, as DNA: TGCGCCAGCAGCTTAGGGGGCGGGGAGACCCAGTACTTC. This translates into CASSLGGGETQYF.

This clone showed up just a few times. This sequence joins TRBV28 and TRBJ1-2, with a weak D call TRBD1 (5 bases). Germline CDR1 MDHEN, CDR2 SYDVKM. V lost 4 bases and J 4 bases, leaving 13 bases between the germline ends. The CDR3 has 14 residues. The CDR3 is CASSSFRVAYGYTF. CDR3 in DNA: TGTGCCAGCAGTTCCTTCAGGGTCGCCTATGGCTACACCTTC.

The rearrangement links TRBV9 to TRBJ2-7; 9 nucleotides line up with TRBD1. The ends lost 4 bases at V and 0 bases at J; junction bases unmatched: 8. This CDR3 region has 16 residues. The germline CDR1 and CDR2 sequences are SGDLS and YYNGEE. Here the CDR3 reads CASSPRTGATSYEQYF. The CDR3 nucleotides read TGTGCCAGCAGCCCCCGGACAGGGGCCACCTCCTACGAGCAGTACTTC. The full variable domain, in which reference TRBV9 and TRBJ2-7 provide the parts outside the CDR3, is DSGVTQTPKHLITATGQRVTLRCSPRSGDLSVYWYQQSLDQGLQFLIQYYNGEERAKGNILERFSAQQFPDLHSELNLSSLELGDSALYFCASSPRTGATSYEQYFGPGTRLTVT.

In its sample, this clone was seen a few times. DNA for the CDR3: TGTGCCAGCAGTTTATCGGGAACAGTTCGAGGTCAGCCCCAGCATTTT. Residues: CASSLSGTVRGQPQHF. The chain carries TRBV27 and TRBJ1-5, with unresolved D. V lost 0 bases and J 6 bases, leaving 15 bases between the germline ends. From germline, CDR1 is MNHEY and CDR2 SMNVEV (reference sequence). The CDR3 covers 16 residues.